The TCR beta chain under discussion was sequenced for a study of blood T cells in healthy people across ages. V was clipped by 6 bases and J by 0 bases; unmatched bases: 5. The CDR3 extends over 14 amino acids. Per the germline V gene, CDR1 is DFQATT and CDR2 is SNEGSKA (reference sequence). Primed by a sample-barcoded 5' primer and a J-beta primer mix, a second PCR proceeded for 7 to 11 cycles. TCRdb fed the 5' RACE reads into MiXCR, producing one record per CDR3 protein. The sample yields fewer than 700,000 distinct CDR3 sequences, roughly two fifths seen once. Findings and limits, study-wide: Per million T cells, TCR beta diversity dropped roughly linearly as age increased.

In regard to this clonotype: Its target is unknown.

The specimen was blood. The receptor comes from a man older than 75 in good health. The chain uses TRBV20-1 and TRBJ1-5; 7 nucleotides align to TRBD1. In nucleotides, the CDR3 is TGCAGTGCGTCGGACAGGCGTAGCAATCAGCCCCAGCATTTT. This encodes CSASDRRSNQPQHF.